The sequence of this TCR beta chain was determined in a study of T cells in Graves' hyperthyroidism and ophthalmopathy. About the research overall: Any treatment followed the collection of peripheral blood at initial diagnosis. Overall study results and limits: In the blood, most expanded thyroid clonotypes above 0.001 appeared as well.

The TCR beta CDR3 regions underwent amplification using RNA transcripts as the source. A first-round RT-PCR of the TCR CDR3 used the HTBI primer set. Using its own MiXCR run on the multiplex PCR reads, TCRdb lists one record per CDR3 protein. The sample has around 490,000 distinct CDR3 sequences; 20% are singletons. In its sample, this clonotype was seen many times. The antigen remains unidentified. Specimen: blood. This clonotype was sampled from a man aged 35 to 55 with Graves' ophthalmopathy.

The CDR3 region is CAIWTDTYEQYF. For the CDR3, the DNA is TGTGCCATTTGGACAGACACCTACGAGCAGTACTTC. The chain has TRBV10-3 and TRBJ2-7; tentative D call: TRBD1 (6 bases). With 9 bases removed from V and 2 bases from J, the gap between germline ends came to 11 bases. The germline V gene encodes CDR1 ENHRY and CDR2 SYGVKD. The CDR3 covers 12 residues.